These T cell receptor beta chains were read from a single sample in a study of CD8 T cells in Susac syndrome. From the immunoSEQ multiplex PCR reads, TCRdb called clonotypes with MiXCR, one entry per CDR3 protein. This table has 150,000 to 200,000 distinct CDR3 sequences, roughly 95% appearing once. Sequenced input: CD4+ T cells from PBMCs. The receptors derive from a human donor with multiple sclerosis. The CDR3 runs from the conserved cysteine through the conserved F or W. A D gene is named only where the DNA matches it firmly. Clone size, where shown, is once, few, many, or a class for clones that have expanded.

V,D,size,J,CDR3,DNA
TRBV5-1,TRBD2,.,TRBJ2-1,CASSWGGLGSINEQFF,TGCGCCAGCAGCTGGGGAGGACTAGGGTCTATCAATGAGCAGTTCTTC
TRBV30,TRBD1,.,TRBJ1-1,CAWRQGGNTEAFF,TGTGCCTGGCGACAGGGTGGGAACACTGAAGCTTTCTTT
TRBV3-1,.,.,TRBJ1-1,CASSQDRERAFF,TGTGCCAGCAGCCAAGACAGGGAGAGAGCTTTCTTT
TRBV20-1,TRBD1,.,TRBJ2-7,CSVAGQGAREQYF,TGCAGTGTCGCGGGACAGGGGGCGCGGGAGCAGTACTTC
TRBV20-1,TRBD1,.,TRBJ1-2,CSAIDRAHGYTF,TGCAGTGCAATCGACAGGGCCCATGGCTACACCTTC
TRBV12-3/TRBV12-4,TRBD1,.,TRBJ1-1,CASSKLSGGNTEAFF,TGTGCCAGCAGTAAGTTATCAGGGGGGAACACTGAAGCTTTCTTT
TRBV18,.,.,TRBJ2-7,CASSPKTGDYEQYF,TGTGCCAGCTCACCGAAGACAGGAGACTACGAGCAGTACTTC
TRBV20-1,.,.,TRBJ1-4,CSAAESGALEKLFF,TGCAGTGCTGCAGAGAGCGGGGCTCTTGAAAAACTGTTTTTT
TRBV2,.,.,TRBJ2-1,CASLEPPFNEQFF,TGTGCCAGCTTGGAGCCCCCCTTCAATGAGCAGTTCTTC
TRBV7-3,.,.,TRBJ2-3,CASSSAQGAQYF,TGTGCCAGCAGCTCAGCTCAAGGGGCGCAGTATTTT
TRBV7-9,.,.,TRBJ2-7,CASSFQLGEQYF,TGTGCCAGCAGCTTTCAGCTGGGAGAGCAGTACTTC
TRBV20-1,.,.,TRBJ2-7,CSASSSNYEQYF,TGCAGTGCATCGTCGTCGAACTACGAGCAGTACTTC
TRBV29-1,.,.,TRBJ1-1,CSGLWRTEAFF,TGCAGCGGTCTGTGGAGAACTGAAGCTTTCTTT
TRBV7-9,TRBD2,.,TRBJ2-3,CASSLGLAGATDTQYF,TGTGCCAGCAGCCTAGGACTAGCGGGAGCAACAGATACGCAGTATTTT
TRBV12-3/TRBV12-4,.,.,TRBJ2-5,CASSLDRSKTQYF,TGTGCCAGCAGTCTCGACAGGTCCAAGACCCAGTACTTC
TRBV1,.,once,TRBJ2-5,CTSSQYLGGCQETQYF,TGCACCAGCAGCCAGTACTTGGGGGGCTGTCAAGAGACCCAGTACTTC
TRBV5-1,.,.,TRBJ1-4,CASSPGRRVDIFANEKLFF,TGCGCCAGCAGCCCCGGTCGCAGGGTGGATATATTCGCTAATGAAAAACTGTTTTTT
TRBV28,.,.,TRBJ1-2,CATGRGADYGYTF,TGTGCCACCGGACGGGGCGCCGACTATGGCTACACCTTC
TRBV3-1,TRBD1,.,TRBJ2-1,CASSQDPTGFPSREQFF,TGTGCCAGCAGCCAAGACCCGACAGGGTTCCCCAGCCGTGAGCAGTTCTTC
TRBV20-1,.,.,TRBJ2-7,CSASPSAGVGAYEQYF,TGCAGTGCCAGCCCCAGCGCTGGGGTTGGGGCCTACGAGCAGTACTTC
TRBV15,.,.,TRBJ2-5,CATSRVLWQYQETQYF,TGTGCCACCAGCAGGGTGCTGTGGCAGTACCAAGAGACCCAGTACTTC
TRBV20-1,TRBD2,.,TRBJ2-1,CSARRTSGYNEQFF,TGCAGTGCTAGAAGGACTAGCGGTTACAATGAGCAGTTCTTC
TRBV10-3,TRBD2,.,TRBJ2-5,CAISGSSGSNPYQETQYF,TGTGCCATCAGTGGGTCGAGCGGGAGCAATCCGTACCAAGAGACCCAGTACTTC
TRBV4-1,.,.,TRBJ2-1,CATLRGNEQFF,TGCGCCACTCTTAGGGGGAATGAGCAGTTCTTC
TRBV7-2,TRBD1,.,TRBJ2-1,CASSTGTGGYNEQFF,TGTGCCAGCAGCACCGGGACAGGGGGCTACAATGAGCAGTTCTTC
TRBV23-1,.,.,TRBJ1-5,CASSQSPRGPQHF,TGCGCCAGCAGTCAATCGCCCCGGGGGCCCCAGCATTTT
TRBV7-9,TRBD2,.,TRBJ2-1,CASLYSGNEQFF,TGTGCCAGCCTCTATAGCGGGAATGAGCAGTTCTTC
TRBV29-1,TRBD2,once,TRBJ2-1,CSVIAGDAYNEQFF,TGCAGCGTCATAGCGGGAGACGCCTACAATGAGCAGTTCTTC
TRBV29-1,.,.,TRBJ1-3,CSAAGTSGNTIYF,TGCAGCGCCGCCGGGACCTCCGGAAACACCATATATTTT
TRBV20-1,.,.,TRBJ1-1,CSASDTGEAFF,TGCAGTGCTAGTGACACAGGTGAAGCTTTCTTT
TRBV30,.,few,TRBJ1-2,CAWSVTAAGYTF,TGTGCCTGGAGTGTTACAGCTGCTGGCTACACCTTC
TRBV5-4,.,.,TRBJ1-1,CASSPGPLTYTEAFF,TGTGCCAGCAGCCCGGGACCGCTAACCTACACTGAAGCTTTCTTT
TRBV13,.,.,TRBJ1-2,CASSPGWTYGYTF,TGTGCCAGCAGCCCCGGGTGGACCTATGGCTACACCTTC
TRBV3-1,.,.,TRBJ1-2,CASSQDLSYYGYTF,TGTGCCAGCAGCCAAGATTTGAGTTACTATGGCTACACCTTC
TRBV28,TRBD1,.,TRBJ1-2,CASSDRVNGYTF,TGTGCCAGCAGTGACAGGGTAAATGGCTACACCTTC
TRBV9,TRBD2,.,TRBJ2-7,CASSVSGLARDEQYF,TGTGCCAGCAGCGTATCGGGACTAGCGAGGGACGAGCAGTACTTC
TRBV5-1,.,few,TRBJ2-5,CASSLLSLFETQYF,TGCGCCAGCAGCTTGCTCAGTCTGTTTGAGACCCAGTACTTC
TRBV10-3,TRBD2,.,TRBJ2-3,CAISLAGAKADTQYF,TGTGCCATCAGTTTAGCGGGGGCTAAGGCAGATACGCAGTATTTT
TRBV15,.,once,TRBJ1-5,CATSAQVGQPQHF,TGTGCCACCAGCGCCCAGGTTGGGCAGCCCCAGCATTTT
TRBV7-9,.,.,TRBJ2-7,CASSIAGPYEQYF,TGTGCCAGCAGCATCGCGGGGCCCTACGAGCAGTACTTC
TRBV24-1,.,once,TRBJ1-2,CATSDPRGNYGYTF,TGTGCCACCAGTGATCCGCGGGGGAACTATGGCTACACCTTC
TRBV20-1,.,.,TRBJ1-5,CSARANPGAWQPQHF,TGCAGTGCTAGAGCAAATCCCGGGGCGTGGCAGCCCCAGCATTTT
TRBV12-3/TRBV12-4,TRBD1,.,TRBJ1-6,CASTLERTGGTPLHF,TGTGCCAGCACCTTGGAGAGGACAGGGGGGACACCCCTCCACTTT
TRBV3-1,.,once,TRBJ2-7,CASSQEPRTYEQYF,TGTGCCAGCAGCCAAGAACCCCGAACCTACGAGCAGTACTTC
TRBV19,.,.,TRBJ2-3,CASSVAGDRIVQYF,TGTGCCAGTAGTGTAGCGGGGGACAGGATCGTGCAGTATTTT
TRBV5-1,.,.,TRBJ2-7,CASSLKTLWEAQYF,TGCGCCAGCAGCTTGAAGACCCTCTGGGAAGCGCAGTACTTC